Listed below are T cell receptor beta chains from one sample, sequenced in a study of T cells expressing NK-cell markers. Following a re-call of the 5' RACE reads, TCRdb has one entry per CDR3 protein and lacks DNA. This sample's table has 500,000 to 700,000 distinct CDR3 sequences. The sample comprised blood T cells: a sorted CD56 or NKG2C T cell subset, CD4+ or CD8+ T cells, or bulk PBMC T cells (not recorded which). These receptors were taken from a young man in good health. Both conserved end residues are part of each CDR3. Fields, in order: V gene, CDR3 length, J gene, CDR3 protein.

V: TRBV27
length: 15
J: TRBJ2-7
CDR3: CASSLGLAISYEQYF

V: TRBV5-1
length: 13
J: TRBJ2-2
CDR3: CASSLDSTGELFF

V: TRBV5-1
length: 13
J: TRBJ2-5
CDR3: CASSSGGKETQYF

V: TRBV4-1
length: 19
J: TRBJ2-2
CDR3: CASSQDSRLAGVWAGELFF

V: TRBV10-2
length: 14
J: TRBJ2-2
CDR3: CASSDLRHTGELFF

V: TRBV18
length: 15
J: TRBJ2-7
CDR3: CASSPGQGAPYEQYF

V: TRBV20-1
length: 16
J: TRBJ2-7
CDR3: CSARVPLAGLLYEQYF

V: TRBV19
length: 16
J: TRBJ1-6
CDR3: CASSPGALLNNSPLHF

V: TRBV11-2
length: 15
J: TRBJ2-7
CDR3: CASSPYLGDSYEQYF

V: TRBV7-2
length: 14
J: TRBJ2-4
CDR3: CASSLAAGANIQYF

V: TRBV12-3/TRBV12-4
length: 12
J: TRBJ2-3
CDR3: CASSSPSFTQYF

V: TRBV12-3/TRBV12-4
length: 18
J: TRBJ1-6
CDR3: CASSLSGQGITYNSPLHF

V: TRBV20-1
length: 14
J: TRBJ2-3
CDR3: CSAEGLATSDTQYF

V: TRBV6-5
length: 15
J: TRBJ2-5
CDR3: CASSYSTGARETQYF

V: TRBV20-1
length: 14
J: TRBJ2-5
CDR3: CSEISGRGQETQYF

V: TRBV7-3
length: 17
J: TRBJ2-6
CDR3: CASSPGRLSSGANVLTF

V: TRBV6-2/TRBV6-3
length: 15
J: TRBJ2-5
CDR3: CASSYADRGLKTQYF

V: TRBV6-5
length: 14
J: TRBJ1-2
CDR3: CASSYSLSDGGYTF

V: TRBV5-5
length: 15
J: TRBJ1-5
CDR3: CASSLGGQGYQPQHF

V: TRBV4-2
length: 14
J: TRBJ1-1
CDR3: CASSQVAMNTEAFF

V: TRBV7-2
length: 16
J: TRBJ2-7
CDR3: CASSLGRLAGTYEQYF

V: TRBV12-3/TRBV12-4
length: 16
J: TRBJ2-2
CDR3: CASSLIRQGAAGELFF

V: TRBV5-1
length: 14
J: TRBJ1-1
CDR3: CASSLYGWDTEAFF

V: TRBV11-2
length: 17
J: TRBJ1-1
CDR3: CASSLDPKTGQNTEAFF